This T cell receptor (beta chain) was observed in a study of T cell repertoires in cytomegalovirus infection. MiXCR, applied by TCRdb to the reads, yields one record per CDR3 protein. The data contain hundreds of thousands of distinct CDR3 sequences, 20% to 30% of them singletons. CDR1 and CDR2 from the germline V gene are MNHEY and SVGAGI. The CDR3 is 15 residues long. V was clipped by 6 bases and J by 4 bases, with 19 bases between them. The rearrangement joins TRBV6-5 to TRBJ2-7; weak D call: TRBD1 (5 bases). The material sequenced was CD8+ T cells from PBMCs. This TCR derives from a human donor in good health (CMV status not recorded). Some clones in this sample may be carry-over from other donors' samples. The chain's CDR3 is CASSSNAGSPYEQYV. The CDR3 DNA sequence: TGTGCCAGCAGCTCGAATGCAGGGTCACCATACGAGCAGTACGTC.